This T cell receptor (beta chain) comes out of a study of radiotherapy plus CTLA-4 blockade in lung cancer. In the study overall: Overall, around 20% of patients showed an objective response, while around 34% attained disease control.

The table came from immunoSEQ multiplex PCR; TCRdb's copy has only in-frame clones and leaves some out. The sample yields around 80,000 clones, roughly 80% seen once. Notes on the study in general: It was early blood T cell clone dynamics, with interferon-beta, that reportedly best predicted response.

Germline V gene sequence: CDR1 MNHEY, CDR2 SMNVEV (reference sequence). Deletions cut 4 bases from V and 2 bases from J, with 15 bases between. This CDR3 contains 15 residues. This clone was seen a single time. Antigen unknown. Sequencing used peripheral blood, obtained from a patient treated with radiotherapy plus ipilimumab. The source is a human donor with non-small cell lung cancer who had stable disease on radiotherapy plus ipilimumab. The chain combines TRBV27 with TRBJ2-7, with D perhaps matching TRBD1 (6 bases). CDR3 in DNA: TGTGCCAGCAGTTCTATTACAGGGCCCACCTACGAGCAGTACTTC. It translates to CASSSITGPTYEQYF.